The next 3 T cell receptor beta chains were all read from a single sample in a study of graft-versus-host responses after intestinal transplantation. These receptors' antigens are unknown. Produced via immunoSEQ multiplex PCR; TCRdb's table is partial and in-frame only. The repertoire holds 90,000 to 120,000 clones, with roughly 87% as singletons. Here the sequenced sample was unstimulated CD4+ T cells sorted from spleen or lymph node cells, taken before transplant. All receptors come from a human donor who was the organ donor for an intestinal transplant.

The V gene is TRBV6-5, the J gene TRBJ1-1, with TRBD1 matching 7 bases. CDR3 length: 13 amino acids. Germline lookup yields CDR1 MNHEY and CDR2 SVGAGI. Unmatched junction bases numbered 1, after V lost 2 bases and J lost 4 bases. DNA for the CDR3: TGTGCCAGCAGTTACAGGGGGCGCACTGAAGCTTTCTTT. Residues: CASSYRGRTEAFF.

The chain is built from TRBV6-5 and TRBJ2-7; D is ambiguous. V was cut by 5 bases and J by 6 bases, with 14 bases left in between. Per germline, CDR1 MNHEY and CDR2 SVGAGI. The CDR3 spans 13 residues. The CDR3 reads CASSEIRRSEQYF. CDR3 sequence (DNA): TGTGCCAGCAGTGAAATCCGACGGAGCGAGCAGTACTTC.

The chain combines TRBV19 with TRBJ1-3; the D is unclear. Germline assignment: CDR1 LNHDA and CDR2 SQIVND (reference sequence). The length of the CDR3 is 16 residues. V was pared by 3 bases and J by 0 bases, with 12 bases between. CDR3 in amino acids: CASSIGVGFSGNTIYF. Written as DNA, the CDR3 is TGTGCCAGTAGTATCGGGGTAGGATTCTCTGGAAACACCATATATTTT.